This T cell receptor (beta chain) is from a study of patients and donors after allogeneic stem cell transplantation (dated by TCRdb to 2020 to 2022). The receptor library was made with RT-PCR. TCRdb lists the instrument as NextSeq 550. TCRdb reprocessing: public reads trimmed at Q25 with fastp, clones called with MiXCR, in-frame beta chains kept. CDR3 protein sequences are deduplicated, and each keeps its most common genes and DNA. The sample profile shows around 90,000 distinct CDR3 sequences; roughly 50% of them were found once. In total, the top ten clones hold more than 55% of the sample. A remark on this clonotype: Its antigen remains undetermined. No per-base quality is available; no much larger clone lies one base away.

CDR3 length: 14 amino acids, cysteine to phenylalanine. Only the CDR3 part of the read is kept: 42 bases, read in frame from the first base. Based on the germline V gene, the CDR1 and CDR2 sequences are SGHVS and FQNEAQ. Trimming costs V 1 base and J 4 bases, and their ends lie 10 bases apart. This TCR derives from a human donor who was either an allogeneic HSCT recipient or a stem cell or donor lymphocyte infusion donor (not recorded which). It is not recorded whose cells these are; they may come from a transplant donor. Specimen: blood, either unsorted or a sorted T cell fraction (not recorded which). The V and J segments used are TRBV7-8 and TRBJ1-1; the D gene remains uncertain. In nucleotides, the sequence is TGTGCCAGCAGCTTAGTGGGGAGAGGCACTGAAGCTTTCTTT. It translates to CASSLVGRGTEAFF.